This TCR beta chain is from a study of T-cell reconstitution after alpha-beta-depleted transplantation in children. In its sample, this clonotype was seen many times. What it recognizes is unknown. A library of TCRbeta sequences, prepared with unique molecular identifiers, was generated. Via MiXCR, TCRdb re-called the PCR reads, giving one row per CDR3 protein. The top ten hold 2% to 2.5% of the sample, which has roughly 500,000 distinct CDR3 sequences, more than 9% seen once. Germline CDR1 MNHEY, CDR2 SMNVEV (reference sequence). The CDR3 consists of 16 residues. V was clipped by 2 bases and J by 8 bases, with 19 bases between them. Notes on the study in general: Surviving recipient cells, namely T cells and thymic progenitors, were the source of high day-60 TCRbeta diversity in some patients. Newly generated T cells supplied most T-cell counts and diversity one year post-transplant. Several hundred expanded graft clones reportedly gave rise to the alpha-beta T cells present about two months after transplant.

The chain has TRBV27 and TRBJ2-1, with a weak D call TRBD2 (5 bases). Sequenced material: PBMCs, taken before TCRalphabeta/CD19-depleted stem cell transplant. The receptor comes from a child aged 2-9 years with inherited bone marrow failure, due to receive a stem cell transplant. In nucleotides, the CDR3 is TGTGCCAGCAGTTTAACCCCTGCTTGGGGTAGCGATGAGCAGTTCTTC. Amino acid sequence: CASSLTPAWGSDEQFF.